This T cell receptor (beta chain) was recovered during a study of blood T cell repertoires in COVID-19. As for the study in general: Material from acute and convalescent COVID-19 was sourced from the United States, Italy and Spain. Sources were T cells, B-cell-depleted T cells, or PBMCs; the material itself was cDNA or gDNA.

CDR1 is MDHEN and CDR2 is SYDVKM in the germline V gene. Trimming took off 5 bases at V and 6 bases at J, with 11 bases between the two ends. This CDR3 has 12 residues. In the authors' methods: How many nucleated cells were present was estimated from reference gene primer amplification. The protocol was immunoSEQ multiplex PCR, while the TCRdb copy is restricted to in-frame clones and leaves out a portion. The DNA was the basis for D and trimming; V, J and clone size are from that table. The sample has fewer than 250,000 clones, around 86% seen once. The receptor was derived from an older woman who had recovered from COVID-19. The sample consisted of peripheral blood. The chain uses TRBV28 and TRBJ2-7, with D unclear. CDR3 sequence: CASSPLGSEQYF. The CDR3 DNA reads TGTGCCAGCAGTCCTCTAGGAAGCGAGCAGTACTTC. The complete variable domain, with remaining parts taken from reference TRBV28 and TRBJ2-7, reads DVKVTQSSRYLVKRTGEKVFLECVQDMDHENMFWYRQDPGLGLRLIYFSYDVKMKEKGDIPEGYSVSREKKERFSLILESASTNQTSMYLCASSPLGSEQYFGPGTRLTVT.